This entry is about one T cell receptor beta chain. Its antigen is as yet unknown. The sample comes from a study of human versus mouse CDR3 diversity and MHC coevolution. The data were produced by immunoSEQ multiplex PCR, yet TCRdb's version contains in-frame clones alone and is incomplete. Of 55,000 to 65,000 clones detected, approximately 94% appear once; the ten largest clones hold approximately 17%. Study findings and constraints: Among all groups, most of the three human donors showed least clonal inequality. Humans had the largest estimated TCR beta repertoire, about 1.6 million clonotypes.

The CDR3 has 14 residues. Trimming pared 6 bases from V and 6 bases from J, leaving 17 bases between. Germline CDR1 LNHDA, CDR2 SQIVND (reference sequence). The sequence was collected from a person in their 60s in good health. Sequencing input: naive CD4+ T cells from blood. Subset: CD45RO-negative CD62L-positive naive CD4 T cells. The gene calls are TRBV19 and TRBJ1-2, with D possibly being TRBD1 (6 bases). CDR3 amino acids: CASSNRGGANGYTF. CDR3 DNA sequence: TGTGCCAGTAGCAACCGGGGGGGCGCGAATGGCTACACCTTC.